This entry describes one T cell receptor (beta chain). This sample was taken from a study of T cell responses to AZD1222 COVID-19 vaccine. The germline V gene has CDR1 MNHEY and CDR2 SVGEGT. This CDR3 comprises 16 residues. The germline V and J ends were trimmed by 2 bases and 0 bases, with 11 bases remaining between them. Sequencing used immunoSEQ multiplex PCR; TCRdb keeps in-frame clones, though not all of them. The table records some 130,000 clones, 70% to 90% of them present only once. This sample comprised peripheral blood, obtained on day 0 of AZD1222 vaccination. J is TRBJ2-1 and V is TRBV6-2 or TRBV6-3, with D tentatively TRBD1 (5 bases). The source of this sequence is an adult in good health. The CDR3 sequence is CASSYQRQSSYNEQFF. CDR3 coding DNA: TGTGCCAGCAGTTACCAAAGACAGAGCTCCTACAATGAGCAGTTCTTC.